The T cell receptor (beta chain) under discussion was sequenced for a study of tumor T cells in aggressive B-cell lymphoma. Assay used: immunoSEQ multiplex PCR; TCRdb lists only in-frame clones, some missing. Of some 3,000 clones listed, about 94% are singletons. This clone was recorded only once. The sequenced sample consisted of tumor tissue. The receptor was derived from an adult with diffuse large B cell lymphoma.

This chain's CDR3 is CASRPLAGGGETQYF. The DNA of the CDR3 is TGTGCCAGCAGGCCATTAGCGGGAGGAGGGGAGACCCAGTACTTC. The chain couples TRBV7-2 to TRBJ2-5; 10 positions match TRBD2. Losses at the gene ends were 6 bases for V and 5 bases for J; bases not matched to a gene: 9. The CDR3 consists of 15 residues. Germline CDR1 and CDR2: SGHTA and FQGNSA.